The clone carrying this T cell receptor beta chain was counted only a few times. Its antigen remains unidentified. PCR used 60 Vbeta primers and 13 Jbeta primers. The repertoire was sequenced with immunoSEQ multiplex PCR; TCRdb's copy has only in-frame clones and lacks some. In the table there are 150,000 to 200,000 clones, roughly 78% of which are singletons. The data were obtained in a study of cytomegalovirus exposure and HLA in healthy donors. Findings of the study overall: The study had only CMV serostatus as immune exposure information.

This CDR3 region has 13 residues. The germline CDR1 and CDR2 sequences are SGHDN and FVKESK. Trimming removed 8 bases at V and 2 bases at J, with 13 bases between. Sequenced: PBMCs. The genes are TRBV14 and TRBJ2-7; D is unclear. This receptor was obtained from a woman in her thirties in good health and CMV-seropositive. The CDR3 DNA reads TGTGCCAGCCGAGGAACCCACACCTACGAGCAGTACTTC. Translating it yields CASRGTHTYEQYF.